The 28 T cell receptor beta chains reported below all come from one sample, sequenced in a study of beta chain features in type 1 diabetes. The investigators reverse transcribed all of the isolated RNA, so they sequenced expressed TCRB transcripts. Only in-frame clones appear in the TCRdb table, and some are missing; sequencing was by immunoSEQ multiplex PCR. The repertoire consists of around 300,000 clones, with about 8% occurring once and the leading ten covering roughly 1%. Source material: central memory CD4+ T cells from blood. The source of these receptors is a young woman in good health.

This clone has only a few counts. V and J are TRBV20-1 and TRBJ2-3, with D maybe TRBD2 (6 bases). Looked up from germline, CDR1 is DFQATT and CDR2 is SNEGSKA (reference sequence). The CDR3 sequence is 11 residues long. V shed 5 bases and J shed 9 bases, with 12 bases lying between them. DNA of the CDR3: TGCAGTGCTGACCGAGGGAGGACGCAGTATTTT. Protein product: CSADRGRTQYF.

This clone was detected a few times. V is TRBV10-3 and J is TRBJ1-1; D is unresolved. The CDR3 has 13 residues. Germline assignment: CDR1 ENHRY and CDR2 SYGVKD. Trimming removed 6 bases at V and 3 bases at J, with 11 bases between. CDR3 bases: TGTGCCATCAGATCGGTTCAGTACACTGAAGCTTTCTTT. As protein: CAIRSVQYTEAFF.

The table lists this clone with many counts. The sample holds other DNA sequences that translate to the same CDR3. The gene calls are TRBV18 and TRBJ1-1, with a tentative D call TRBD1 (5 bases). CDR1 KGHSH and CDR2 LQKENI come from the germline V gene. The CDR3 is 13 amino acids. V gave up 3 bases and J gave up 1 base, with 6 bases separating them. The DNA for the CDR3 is TGTGCCAGCTCACCTCAGGGGAACACTGAAGCTTTCTTT. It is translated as CASSPQGNTEAFF.

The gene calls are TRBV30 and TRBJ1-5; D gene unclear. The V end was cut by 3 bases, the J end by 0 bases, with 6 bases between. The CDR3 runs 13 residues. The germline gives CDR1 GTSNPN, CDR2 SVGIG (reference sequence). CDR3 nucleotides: TGTGCCTGGAGCGGATATAGCAATCAGCCCCAGCATTTT. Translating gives CAWSGYSNQPQHF.

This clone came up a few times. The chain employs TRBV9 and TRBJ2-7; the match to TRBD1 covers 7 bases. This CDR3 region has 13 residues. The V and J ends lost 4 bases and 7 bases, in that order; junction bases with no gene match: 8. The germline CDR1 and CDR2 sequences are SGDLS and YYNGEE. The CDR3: CASSPDRDGEQYF. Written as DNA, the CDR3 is TGTGCCAGCAGCCCCGACAGGGACGGGGAGCAGTACTTC.

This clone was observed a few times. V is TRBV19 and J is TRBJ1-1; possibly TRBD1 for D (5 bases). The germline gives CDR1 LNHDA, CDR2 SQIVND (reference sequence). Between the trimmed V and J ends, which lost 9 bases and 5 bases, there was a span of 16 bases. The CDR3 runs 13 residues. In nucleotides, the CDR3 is TGTGCCAGCGAAAGCAGGGTGGGAACTGAAGCTTTCTTT. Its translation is CASESRVGTEAFF.

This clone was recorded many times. CDR3 loop: CASSYSTGYTF. CDR3 in DNA: TGTGCCAGCAGTTACTCGACCGGCTACACCTTC. This chain links TRBV6-6 with TRBJ1-2, with D unclear. V shed 0 bases and J shed 8 bases, with 4 bases lying between them. Germline values: CDR1 MNHNY, CDR2 SVGAGI (reference sequence). The CDR3 is 11 amino acids.

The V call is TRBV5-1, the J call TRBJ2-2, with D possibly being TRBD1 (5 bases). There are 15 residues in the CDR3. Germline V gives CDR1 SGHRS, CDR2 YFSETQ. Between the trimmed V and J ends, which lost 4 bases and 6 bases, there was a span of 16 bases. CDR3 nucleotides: TGCGCCAGCAGCACCCTTCAGGGTTCCGCCGGGGAGCTGTTTTTT. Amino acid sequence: CASSTLQGSAGELFF.

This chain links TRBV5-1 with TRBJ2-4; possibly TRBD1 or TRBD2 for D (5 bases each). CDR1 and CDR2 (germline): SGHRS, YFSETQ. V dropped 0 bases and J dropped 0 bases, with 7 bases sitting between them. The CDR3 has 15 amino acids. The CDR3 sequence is CASSLDGGAKNIQYF. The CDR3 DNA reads TGCGCCAGCAGCTTGGATGGGGGAGCCAAAAACATTCAGTACTTC. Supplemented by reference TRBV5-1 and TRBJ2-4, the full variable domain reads KAGVTQTPRYLIKTRGQQVTLSCSPISGHRSVSWYQQTPGQGLQFLFEYFSETQRNKGNFPGRFSGRQFSNSRSEMNVSTLELGDSALYLCASSLDGGAKNIQYFGAGTRLSVL.

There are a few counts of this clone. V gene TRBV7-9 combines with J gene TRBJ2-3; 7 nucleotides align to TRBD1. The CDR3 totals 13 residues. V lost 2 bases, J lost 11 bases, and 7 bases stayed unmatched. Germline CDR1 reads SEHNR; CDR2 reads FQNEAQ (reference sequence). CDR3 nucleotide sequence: TGTGCCAGCAGCTTAACGGGCTCAGGGGGGCAGTATTTT. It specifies CASSLTGSGGQYF. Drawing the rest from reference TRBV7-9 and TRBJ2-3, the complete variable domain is DTGVSQNPRHKITKRGQNVTFRCDPISEHNRLYWYRQTLGQGPEFLTYFQNEAQLEKSRLLSDRFSAERPKGSFSTLEIQRTEQGDSAMYLCASSLTGSGGQYFGPGTRLTVL.

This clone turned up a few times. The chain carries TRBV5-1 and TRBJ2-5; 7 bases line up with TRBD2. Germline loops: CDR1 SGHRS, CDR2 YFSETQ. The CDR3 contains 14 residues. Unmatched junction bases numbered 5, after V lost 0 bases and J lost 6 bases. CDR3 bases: TGCGCCAGCAGCTTGGCCACCGGGACTAAGACCCAGTACTTC. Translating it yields CASSLATGTKTQYF.

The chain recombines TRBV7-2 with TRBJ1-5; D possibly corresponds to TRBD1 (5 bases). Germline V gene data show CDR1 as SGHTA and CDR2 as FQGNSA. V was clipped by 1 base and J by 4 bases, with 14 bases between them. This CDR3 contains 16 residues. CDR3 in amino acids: CASSLVGSAGNQPQHF. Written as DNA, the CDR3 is TGTGCCAGCAGCTTAGTGGGGTCGGCAGGGAATCAGCCCCAGCATTTT.

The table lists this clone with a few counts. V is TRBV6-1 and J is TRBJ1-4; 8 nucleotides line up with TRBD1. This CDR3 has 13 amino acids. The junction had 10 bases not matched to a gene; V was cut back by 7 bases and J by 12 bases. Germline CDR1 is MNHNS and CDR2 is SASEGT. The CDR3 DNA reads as TGTGCCAGCAATAGTCAGATGGACAGGGAACTGTTTTTT. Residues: CASNSQMDRELFF.

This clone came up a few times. The CDR3, as DNA: TGTGCCAGCAGTTACTCGGGGACTAGCACCGGGGAGCTGTTTTTT. Translating it yields CASSYSGTSTGELFF. The V gene is TRBV6-5, the J gene TRBJ2-2; 8 positions match TRBD2. The germline CDR1 and CDR2 sequences are MNHEY and SVGAGI. After removal of 0 bases from V and 4 bases from J, the junction contained 1 base not matched to a gene. The CDR3 consists of 15 residues.

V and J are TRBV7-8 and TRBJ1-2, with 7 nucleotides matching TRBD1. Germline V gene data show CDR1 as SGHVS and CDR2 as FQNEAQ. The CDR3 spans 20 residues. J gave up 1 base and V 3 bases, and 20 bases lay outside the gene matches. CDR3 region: CASSFVLGQQLSTSNYGYTF. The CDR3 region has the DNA TGTGCCAGCAGCTTTGTATTGGGACAGCAACTCTCTACTAGTAACTATGGCTACACCTTC.

The chain's CDR3 is CASSLRGQGAGAFF. The CDR3, as DNA: TGTGCCAGCAGCTTAAGGGGCCAGGGGGCAGGTGCTTTCTTT. V and J are TRBV7-3 and TRBJ1-1; 8 nucleotides line up with TRBD1. The germline V gene encodes CDR1 SGHTA and CDR2 FQGTGA. J gave up 11 bases and V 1 base, and 9 bases lay outside the gene matches. The CDR3 contains 14 residues.

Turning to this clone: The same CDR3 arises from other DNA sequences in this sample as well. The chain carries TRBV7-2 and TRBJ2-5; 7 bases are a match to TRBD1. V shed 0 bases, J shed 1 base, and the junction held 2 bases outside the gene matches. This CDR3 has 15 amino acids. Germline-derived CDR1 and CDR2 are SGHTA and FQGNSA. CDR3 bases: TGTGCCAGCAGCTTAGCGCGACAGGGCCAAGAGACCCAGTACTTC. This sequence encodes CASSLARQGQETQYF.

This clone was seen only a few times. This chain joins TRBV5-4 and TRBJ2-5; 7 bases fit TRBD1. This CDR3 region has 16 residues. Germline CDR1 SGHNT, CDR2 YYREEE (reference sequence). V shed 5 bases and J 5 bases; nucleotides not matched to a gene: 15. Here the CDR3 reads CASRKTGLSKDETQYF. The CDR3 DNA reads TGTGCCAGCAGGAAGACAGGGCTGTCCAAAGATGAGACCCAGTACTTC.

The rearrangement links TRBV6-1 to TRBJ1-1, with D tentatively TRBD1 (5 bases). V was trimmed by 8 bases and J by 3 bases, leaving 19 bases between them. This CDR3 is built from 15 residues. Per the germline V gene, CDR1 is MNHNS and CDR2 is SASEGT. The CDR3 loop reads CASGTKSGGDTEAFF. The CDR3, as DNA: TGTGCCAGCGGTACTAAGTCCGGGGGGGACACTGAAGCTTTCTTT.

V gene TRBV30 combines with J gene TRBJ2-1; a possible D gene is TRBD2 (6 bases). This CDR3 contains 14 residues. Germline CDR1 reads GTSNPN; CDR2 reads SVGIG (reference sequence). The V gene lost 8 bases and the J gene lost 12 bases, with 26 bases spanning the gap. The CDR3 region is CAQSAGSASIRQFF. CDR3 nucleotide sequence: TGTGCCCAATCAGCGGGCTCAGCCTCAATCCGGCAGTTCTTC.

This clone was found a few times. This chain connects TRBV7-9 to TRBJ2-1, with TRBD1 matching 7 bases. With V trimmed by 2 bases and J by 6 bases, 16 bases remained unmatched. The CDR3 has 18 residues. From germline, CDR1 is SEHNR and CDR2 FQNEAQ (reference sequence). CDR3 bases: TGTGCCAGCAGCTTACTGTTGGGGCGCAGGGGGATAGGCAATGAGCAGTTCTTC. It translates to CASSLLLGRRGIGNEQFF.

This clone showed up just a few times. The CDR3 DNA is TGTGCCAGCAGTCCGGAGGGGGCCTACAATGAGCAGTTCTTC. Amino acids: CASSPEGAYNEQFF. The gene calls are TRBV2 and TRBJ2-1; D assignment may be TRBD1 or TRBD2 (6 bases each). Per germline, CDR1 SNHLY and CDR2 FYNNEI. The CDR3 runs to 14 residues. V lost 5 bases, J lost 2 bases, and 10 bases lay in between.

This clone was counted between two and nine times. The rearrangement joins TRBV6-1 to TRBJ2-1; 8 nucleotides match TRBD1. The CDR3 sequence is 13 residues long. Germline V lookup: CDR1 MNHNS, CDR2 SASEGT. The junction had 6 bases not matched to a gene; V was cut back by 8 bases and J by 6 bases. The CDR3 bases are TGTGCCAGCGCGAGGACAGGGATCAATGAGCAGTTCTTC. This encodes CASARTGINEQFF.

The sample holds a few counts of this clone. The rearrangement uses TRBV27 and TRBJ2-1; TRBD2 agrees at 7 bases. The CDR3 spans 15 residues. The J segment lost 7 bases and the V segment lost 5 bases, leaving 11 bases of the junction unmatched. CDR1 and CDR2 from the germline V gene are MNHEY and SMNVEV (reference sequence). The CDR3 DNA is TGTGCCAGCAGTATCAGGCGGCAGGGAGGGAATGAGCAGTTCTTC. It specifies CASSIRRQGGNEQFF.

DNA for the CDR3: TGTGCCATCAGTGATCCGGGGCCCAGGGCTAGCAAAAACATTCAGTACTTC. It is translated as CAISDPGPRASKNIQYF. This chain links TRBV10-3 with TRBJ2-4, with D perhaps matching TRBD1 or TRBD2 (5 bases each). The germline V gene has CDR1 ENHRY and CDR2 SYGVKD. Trimming removed 3 bases at V and 3 bases at J, with 18 bases between. The CDR3 length is 17 residues.

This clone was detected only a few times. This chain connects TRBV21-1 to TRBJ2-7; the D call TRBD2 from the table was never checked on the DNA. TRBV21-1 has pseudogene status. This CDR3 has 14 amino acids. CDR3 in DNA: TGTGCCAGCAGAAAAATTCGGCTAGCATACGAGCAGTACGTC. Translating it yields CASRKIRLAYEQYV.

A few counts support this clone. The CDR3 region has the DNA TGCGCCAGCAGCACAGGGGGCTCTGGGGCCAACGTCCTGACTTTC. Protein product: CASSTGGSGANVLTF. The J gene is TRBJ2-6, the V gene TRBV5-1; 8 bases align to TRBD1. The length of the CDR3 is 15 residues. V lost 4 bases and J lost 0; bases outside the gene matches: 0. From germline, CDR1 is SGHRS and CDR2 YFSETQ. The full variable domain, completed using reference TRBV5-1 and TRBJ2-6, is KAGVTQTPRYLIKTRGQQVTLSCSPISGHRSVSWYQQTPGQGLQFLFEYFSETQRNKGNFPGRFSGRQFSNSRSEMNVSTLELGDSALYLCASSTGGSGANVLTFGAGSRLTVL.

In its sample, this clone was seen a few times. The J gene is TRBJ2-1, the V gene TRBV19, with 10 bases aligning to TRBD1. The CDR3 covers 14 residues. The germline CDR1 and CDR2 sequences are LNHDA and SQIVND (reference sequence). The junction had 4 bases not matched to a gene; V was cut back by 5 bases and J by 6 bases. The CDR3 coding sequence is TGTGCCAGTAGTTGGGACAGGGGAGGCAATGAGCAGTTCTTC. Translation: CASSWDRGGNEQFF.